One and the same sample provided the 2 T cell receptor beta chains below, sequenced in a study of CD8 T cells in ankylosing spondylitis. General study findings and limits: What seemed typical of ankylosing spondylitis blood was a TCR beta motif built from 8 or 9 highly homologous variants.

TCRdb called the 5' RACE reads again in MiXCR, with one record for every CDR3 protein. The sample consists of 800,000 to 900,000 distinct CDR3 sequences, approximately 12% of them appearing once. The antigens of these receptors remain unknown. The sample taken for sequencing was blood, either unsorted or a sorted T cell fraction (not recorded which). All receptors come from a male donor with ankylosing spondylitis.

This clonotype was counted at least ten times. CDR3 sequence reads: CSASYAAEKLFF. As DNA, the CDR3 is TGCAGTGCTAGTTACGCCGCCGAAAAACTGTTTTTT. The chain combines TRBV20-1 with TRBJ1-4, with unresolved D. The V gene lost 3 bases and the J gene lost 8 bases, with 10 bases spanning the gap. Per the germline V gene, CDR1 is DFQATT and CDR2 is SNEGSKA (reference sequence). This CDR3 is built from 12 residues.

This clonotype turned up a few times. The CDR3 DNA reads as TGCGCCAGCAGCCCCGGACAGTCTGAGGGGCAGCCCCAGCATTTT. Translated: CASSPGQSEGQPQHF. V gene TRBV5-1 combines with J gene TRBJ1-5; tentatively, D is TRBD1 (6 bases). CDR3 length: 15 residues. The V gene lost 4 bases and the J gene lost 7 bases, with 18 bases spanning the gap. The V gene's germline CDR1 is SGHRS and CDR2 YFSETQ.